These 2 T cell receptor beta chains share one sample of origin, sequenced in a study of blood T cell repertoires in COVID-19. TCRdb's table, derived via immunoSEQ multiplex PCR, lists solely in-frame clones and lacks some. The sample includes about 240,000 clones, 70% to 90% of them seen just once. The sequenced material came from PBMCs or T cells enriched from blood (not recorded which). The receptors derive from a woman aged 35 to 49 with acute COVID-19.

V is TRBV24-1 and J is TRBJ2-2, with 8 nucleotides matching TRBD2. This CDR3 has 16 amino acids. Germline V gives CDR1 KGHDR, CDR2 SFDVKD. V lost 0 bases, J lost 1 base, and 0 bases stayed unmatched. CDR3 bases: TGTGCCACCAGTGATTTGCGGGGGGGGAACACCGGGGAGCTGTTTTTT. This translates into CATSDLRGGNTGELFF.

The J gene is TRBJ2-2, the V gene TRBV6-4; tentatively, D is TRBD1 (7 bases). The CDR3 spans 16 residues. Trimming cost V 6 bases and J 1 base, with 15 bases left between them. Germline V lookup: CDR1 MRHNA, CDR2 SNTAGT. CDR3 loop: CASSGGGTENTGELFF. The CDR3 DNA reads TGTGCCAGCAGCGGAGGGGGGACAGAGAACACCGGGGAGCTGTTTTTT.